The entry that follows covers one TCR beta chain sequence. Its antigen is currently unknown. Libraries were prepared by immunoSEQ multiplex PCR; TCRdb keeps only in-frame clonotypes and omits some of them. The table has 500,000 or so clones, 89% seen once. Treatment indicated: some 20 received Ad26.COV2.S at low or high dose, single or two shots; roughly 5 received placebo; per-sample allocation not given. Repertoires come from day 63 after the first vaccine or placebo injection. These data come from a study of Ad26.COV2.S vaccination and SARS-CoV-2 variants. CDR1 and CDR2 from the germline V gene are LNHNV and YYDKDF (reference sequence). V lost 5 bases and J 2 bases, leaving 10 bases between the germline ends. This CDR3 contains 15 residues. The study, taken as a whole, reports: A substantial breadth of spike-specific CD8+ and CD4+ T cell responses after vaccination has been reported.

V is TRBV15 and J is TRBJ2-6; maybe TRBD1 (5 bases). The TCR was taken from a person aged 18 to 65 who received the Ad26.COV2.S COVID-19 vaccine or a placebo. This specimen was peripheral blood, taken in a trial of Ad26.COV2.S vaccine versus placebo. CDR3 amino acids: CATSGRGTGANVLTF. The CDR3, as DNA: TGTGCCACCAGCGGTAGGGGTACTGGGGCCAACGTCCTGACTTTC. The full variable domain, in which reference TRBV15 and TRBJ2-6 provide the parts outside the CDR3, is DAMVIQNPRYQVTQFGKPVTLSCSQTLNHNVMYWYQQKSSQAPKLLFHYYDKDFNNEADTPDNFQSRRPNTSFCFLDIRSPGLGDTAMYLCATSGRGTGANVLTFGAGSRLTVL.